This T cell receptor beta chain comes out of a study of Tregs in tolerant kidney transplant recipients. Clones were read by immunoSEQ multiplex PCR, and TCRdb kept only the in-frame ones, dropping some. The sample shows some 100,000 clones, approximately 90% of them seen only once. With V trimmed by 6 bases and J by 3 bases, 5 bases remained unmatched. Looked up from germline, CDR1 is SNHLY and CDR2 is FYNNEI. CDR3 length: 14 amino acids. Source material: CD4+ T cells from blood. The genes are TRBV2 and TRBJ1-5; 7 nucleotides match TRBD1. The receptor's source is a human donor in good health. DNA of the CDR3: TGTGCCAGCAGGGAGCAGGGGGACAATCAGCCCCAGCATTTT. Translating it yields CASREQGDNQPQHF.